The rows below give T cell receptor beta chains drawn from one sample of a study of cytomegalovirus exposure and HLA in healthy donors. The data were produced by immunoSEQ multiplex PCR, yet TCRdb's version contains in-frame clones alone and is incomplete. Here the sample spans 150,000 to 200,000 clones, over 60% being singletons. Sequencing used PBMCs. All receptors derive from a woman between 40 and 55 years old in good health and CMV-seronegative. Both conserved end residues are part of each CDR3. The order of the fields is V gene, D gene, clone size, J gene, CDR3 DNA, CDR3 protein. A D gene is named only where the DNA matches it firmly. Clone size is shown for a subset of rows, as once, few, many or a class of expanded clone.

v_call: TRBV6-5
d_call: -
clone_size: -
j_call: TRBJ2-1
cdr3_nt: TGTGCCAGCAGTTACGGGGGCCTCGGGCAGTTCTTC
cdr3_aa: CASSYGGLGQFF

v_call: TRBV5-1
d_call: -
clone_size: -
j_call: TRBJ2-2
cdr3_nt: TGCGCCAGCAGCTTGTCGGGAGTTAGCACCGGGGAGCTGTTTTTT
cdr3_aa: CASSLSGVSTGELFF

v_call: TRBV7-9
d_call: -
clone_size: -
j_call: TRBJ2-6
cdr3_nt: TGTGCCAGCAGCCCCCTTATCCTCTCTGGGGCCAACGTCCTGACTTTC
cdr3_aa: CASSPLILSGANVLTF

v_call: TRBV27
d_call: -
clone_size: -
j_call: TRBJ2-2
cdr3_nt: TGTGCCAGCAGACCCGGACTCCTCACCGGGGAGCTGTTTTTT
cdr3_aa: CASRPGLLTGELFF

v_call: TRBV7-3
d_call: -
clone_size: -
j_call: TRBJ1-2
cdr3_nt: TGTGCCAGCAGCCCCCACGGGGGGGGTAACTATGGCTACACCTTC
cdr3_aa: CASSPHGGGNYGYTF

v_call: TRBV27
d_call: TRBD1
clone_size: -
j_call: TRBJ1-2
cdr3_nt: TGTGCCAGCAGGGATTATACGGGACAGTCAAACTATGGCTACACCTTC
cdr3_aa: CASRDYTGQSNYGYTF

v_call: TRBV9
d_call: TRBD1
clone_size: once
j_call: TRBJ1-2
cdr3_nt: TGTGCCAGCGGGACAGGTAGTATAAACTATGGCTACACCTTC
cdr3_aa: CASGTGSINYGYTF

v_call: TRBV11-3
d_call: TRBD1
clone_size: -
j_call: TRBJ2-5
cdr3_nt: TGTGCCAGCAGCACCCACAGGGGCCCCCAAGAGACCCAGTACTTC
cdr3_aa: CASSTHRGPQETQYF

v_call: TRBV27
d_call: TRBD1
clone_size: -
j_call: TRBJ2-6
cdr3_nt: TGCGGACAGGCGTACTACTCTGGGGCCAACGTCCTGACTTTC
cdr3_aa: CGQAYYSGANVLTF

v_call: TRBV4-3
d_call: -
clone_size: -
j_call: TRBJ1-2
cdr3_nt: TGCGCCAGCAGCCAAGATTTTGTGGCCCTCTATGGCTACACCTTC
cdr3_aa: CASSQDFVALYGYTF

v_call: TRBV7-2
d_call: TRBD1
clone_size: -
j_call: TRBJ1-2
cdr3_nt: TGTGCCAGCAGCTTAGGCCCTCCCGGGACAGGGGCCCTCTATGGCTACACCTTC
cdr3_aa: CASSLGPPGTGALYGYTF

v_call: TRBV4-2
d_call: -
clone_size: -
j_call: TRBJ1-3
cdr3_nt: TGTGCCAGCAGCCAAGAATTGGTGAGGCAGGGGTTAGGAAACACCATATATTTT
cdr3_aa: CASSQELVRQGLGNTIYF